This paragraph reports one T cell receptor (beta chain). The target antigen is unknown. The entry originates in a study of cytomegalovirus exposure and HLA in healthy donors. Broader study findings: In vitro experiments confirmed that three CMV-associated chains were specific for CMV antigens. Approximately 160 TCR beta chains were listed as cytomegalovirus-associated.

PCR was performed using 60 Vbeta and 13 Jbeta primers. The method was immunoSEQ multiplex PCR; TCRdb's version includes in-frame clones alone and lacks a portion of them. The data show about 69,000 clones, about 80% seen once. The CDR3 extends over 12 amino acids. Trimming stripped 6 bases from V and 1 base from J, with 6 bases between. CDR1 is ENHRY, CDR2 SYGVKD, per germline. The sequenced material came from PBMCs. This clonotype was obtained from a man aged 18 to 30 in good health and CMV-seronegative. This chain uses TRBV10-3 with TRBJ1-1; D remains unclear. The CDR3 DNA is TGTGCCATCAGGGGAGGGAACACTGAAGCTTTCTTT. It translates to CAIRGGNTEAFF.